Each of the 4 T cell receptor beta chains below was sequenced from the same sample in a study of T cells in Graves' hyperthyroidism and ophthalmopathy. RNA transcripts were the template for amplifying TCR beta CDR3 regions. An initial round of RT-PCR targeting the TCR CDR3 relied on the HTBI primer set. From the multiplex PCR reads, TCRdb called clonotypes with MiXCR, one entry per CDR3 protein. The sample comprises approximately 360,000 distinct CDR3 sequences, 15% to 18% of which are singletons, and about 30% rests with the top ten. Sequencing was performed on blood. All receptors come from a woman younger than 30 with Graves' hyperthyroidism that later progressed to Graves' ophthalmopathy.

This clonotype has ten or more counts. CDR3 amino acids: CATRGEPNTGELFF. CDR3 DNA sequence: TGTGCCACCAGGGGGGAACCGAACACCGGGGAGCTGTTTTTT. V gene TRBV24-1 combines with J gene TRBJ2-2, with D tentatively TRBD1 or TRBD2 (5 bases each). The CDR3 is 14 residues long. Germline values: CDR1 KGHDR, CDR2 SFDVKD. Between the trimmed V and J ends, which lost 7 bases and 0 bases, there was a span of 8 bases.

This clonotype has only a few counts. The chain joins TRBV2 to TRBJ2-7; 9 nucleotides align to TRBD1. CDR1 SNHLY and CDR2 FYNNEI come from the germline V gene. V was clipped by 7 bases and J by 1 base; unmatched bases: 14. The length of the CDR3 is 17 residues. The CDR3 nucleotides are TGTGCCAGCATCGGGACAGGGATTAAGCCTAGGTCCTACGAGCAGTACTTC. Translation: CASIGTGIKPRSYEQYF.

The V gene is TRBV28, the J gene TRBJ1-3; no reliable D call. CDR3 size: 16 residues. Between the trimmed V and J ends, which lost 6 bases and 4 bases, there was a span of 19 bases. Per germline, CDR1 MDHEN and CDR2 SYDVKM. The CDR3 bases are TGTGCCAGCAGCAAACCGATCCAGGTCCCGGGAAACACCATATATTTT. Translated: CASSKPIQVPGNTIYF. Supplemented by reference TRBV28 and TRBJ1-3, the full variable domain reads DVKVTQSSRYLVKRTGEKVFLECVQDMDHENMFWYRQDPGLGLRLIYFSYDVKMKEKGDIPEGYSVSREKKERFSLILESASTNQTSMYLCASSKPIQVPGNTIYFGEGSWLTVV.

CDR3 residues: CASTGQGNTGELFF. DNA of the CDR3: TGTGCCAGCACCGGACAGGGGAACACCGGGGAGCTGTTTTTT. The V call is TRBV12-3 or TRBV12-4, the J call TRBJ2-2, with 8 bases lining up with TRBD1. V lost 7 bases to trimming and J lost 1 base; unmatched junction nucleotides: 2. CDR3 length: 14 amino acids.